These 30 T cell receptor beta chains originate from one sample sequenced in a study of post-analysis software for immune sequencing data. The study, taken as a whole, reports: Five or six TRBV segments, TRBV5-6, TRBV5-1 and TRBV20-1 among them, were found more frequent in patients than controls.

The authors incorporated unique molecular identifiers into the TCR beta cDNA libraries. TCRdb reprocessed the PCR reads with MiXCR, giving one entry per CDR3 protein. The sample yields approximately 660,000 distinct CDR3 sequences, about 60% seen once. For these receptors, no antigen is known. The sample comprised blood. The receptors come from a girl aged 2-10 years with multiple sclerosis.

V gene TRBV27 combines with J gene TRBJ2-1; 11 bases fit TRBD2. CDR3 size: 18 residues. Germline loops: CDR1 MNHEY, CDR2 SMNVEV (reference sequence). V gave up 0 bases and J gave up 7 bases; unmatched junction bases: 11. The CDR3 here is CASSLSPIAGGPVNEQFF. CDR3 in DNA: TGTGCCAGCAGTTTATCCCCCATAGCGGGAGGGCCGGTTAATGAGCAGTTCTTC.

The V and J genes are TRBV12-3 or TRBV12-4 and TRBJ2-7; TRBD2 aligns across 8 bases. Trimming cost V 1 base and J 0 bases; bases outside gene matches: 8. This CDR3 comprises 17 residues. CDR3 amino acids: CASSLGGASGGSYEQYF. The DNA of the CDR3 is TGTGCCAGCAGTTTAGGGGGGGCCAGCGGGGGCTCCTACGAGCAGTACTTC.

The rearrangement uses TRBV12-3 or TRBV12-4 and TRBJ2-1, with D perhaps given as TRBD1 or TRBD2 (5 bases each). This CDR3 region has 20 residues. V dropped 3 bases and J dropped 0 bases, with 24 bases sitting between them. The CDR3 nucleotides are TGTGCCAGCAGTTTCCCTGACGACAGCGGAGCAAAGAGCTCCTACAATGAGCAGTTCTTC. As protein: CASSFPDDSGAKSSYNEQFF.

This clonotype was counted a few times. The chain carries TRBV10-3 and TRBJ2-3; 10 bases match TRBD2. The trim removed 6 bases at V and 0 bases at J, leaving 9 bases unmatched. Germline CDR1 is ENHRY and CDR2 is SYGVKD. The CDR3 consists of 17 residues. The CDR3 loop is CAIRHSSGGESTDTQYF. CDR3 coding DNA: TGTGCCATCAGACATTCGAGCGGGGGGGAGAGCACAGATACGCAGTATTTT.

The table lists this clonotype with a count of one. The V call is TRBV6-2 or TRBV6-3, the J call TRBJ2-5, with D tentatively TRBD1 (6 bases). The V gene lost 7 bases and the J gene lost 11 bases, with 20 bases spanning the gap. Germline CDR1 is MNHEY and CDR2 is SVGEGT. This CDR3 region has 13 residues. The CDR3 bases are TGTGCCAGCACCTTGTCCTTTACAGGGTTGCAGTACTTC. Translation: CASTLSFTGLQYF.

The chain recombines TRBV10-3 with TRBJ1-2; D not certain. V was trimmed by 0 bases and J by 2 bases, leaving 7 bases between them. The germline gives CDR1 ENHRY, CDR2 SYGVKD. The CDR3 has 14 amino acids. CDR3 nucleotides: TGTGCCATCAGTGAGTCGGAGGCCAACTATGGCTACACCTTC. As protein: CAISESEANYGYTF.

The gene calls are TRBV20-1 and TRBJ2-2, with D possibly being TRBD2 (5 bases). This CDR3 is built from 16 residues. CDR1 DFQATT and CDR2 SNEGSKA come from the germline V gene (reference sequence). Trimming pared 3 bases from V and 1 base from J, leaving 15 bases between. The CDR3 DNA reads TGCAGTGCTAGGGAAACCGGGGTCCTGAACACCGGGGAGCTGTTTTTT. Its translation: CSARETGVLNTGELFF.

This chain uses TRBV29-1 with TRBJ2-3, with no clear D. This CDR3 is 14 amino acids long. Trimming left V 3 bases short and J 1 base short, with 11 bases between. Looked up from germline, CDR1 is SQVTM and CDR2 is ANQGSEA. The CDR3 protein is CSVDGELRTDTQYF. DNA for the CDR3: TGCAGCGTTGATGGGGAACTCCGCACAGATACGCAGTATTTT.

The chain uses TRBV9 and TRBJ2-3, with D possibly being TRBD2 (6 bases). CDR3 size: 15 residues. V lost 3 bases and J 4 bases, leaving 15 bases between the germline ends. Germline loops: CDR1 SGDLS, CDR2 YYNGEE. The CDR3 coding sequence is TGTGCCAGCAGCGCACAACTAGCCCCCCCAGATACGCAGTATTTT. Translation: CASSAQLAPPDTQYF.

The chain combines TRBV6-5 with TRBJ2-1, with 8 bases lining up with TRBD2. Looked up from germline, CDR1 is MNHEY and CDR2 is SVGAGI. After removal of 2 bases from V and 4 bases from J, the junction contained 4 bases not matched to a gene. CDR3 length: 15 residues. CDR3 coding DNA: TGTGCCAGCAGTTACGCGGGAGGCCCTTACAATGAGCAGTTCTTC. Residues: CASSYAGGPYNEQFF.

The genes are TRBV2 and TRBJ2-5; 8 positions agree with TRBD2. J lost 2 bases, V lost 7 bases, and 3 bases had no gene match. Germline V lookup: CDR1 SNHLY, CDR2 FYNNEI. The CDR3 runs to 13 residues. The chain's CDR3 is CASILAEQETQYF. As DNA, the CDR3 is TGTGCCAGCATACTAGCGGAGCAAGAGACCCAGTACTTC.

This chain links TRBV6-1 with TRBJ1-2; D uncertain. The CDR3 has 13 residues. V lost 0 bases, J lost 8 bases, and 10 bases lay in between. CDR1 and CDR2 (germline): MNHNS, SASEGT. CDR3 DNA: TGTGCCAGCAGTGAAGCAGGCGCTGGCGGCTACACCTTC. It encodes CASSEAGAGGYTF.

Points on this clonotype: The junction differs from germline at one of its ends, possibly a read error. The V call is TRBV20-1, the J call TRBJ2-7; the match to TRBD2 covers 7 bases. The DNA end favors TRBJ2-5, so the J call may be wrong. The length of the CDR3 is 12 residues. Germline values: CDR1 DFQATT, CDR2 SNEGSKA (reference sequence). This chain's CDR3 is CSALGLQGTQYF. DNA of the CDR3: TGCAGTGCCCTGGGACTACAAGGGACCCAGTACTTC.

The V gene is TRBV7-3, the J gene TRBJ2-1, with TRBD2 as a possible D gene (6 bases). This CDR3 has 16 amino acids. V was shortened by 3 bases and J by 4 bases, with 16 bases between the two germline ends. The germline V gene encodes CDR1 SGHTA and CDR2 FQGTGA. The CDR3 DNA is TGTGCCAGCAGCTTCCTCCTAGCGAAAGAATACAATGAGCAGTTCTTC. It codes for CASSFLLAKEYNEQFF.

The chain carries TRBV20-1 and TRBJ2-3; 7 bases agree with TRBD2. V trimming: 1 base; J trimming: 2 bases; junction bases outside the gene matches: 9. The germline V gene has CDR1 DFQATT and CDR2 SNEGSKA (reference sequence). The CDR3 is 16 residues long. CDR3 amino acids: CSARGYSSGYTDTQYF. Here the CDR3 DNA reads TGCAGTGCTAGAGGTTATTCTAGCGGTTACACAGATACGCAGTATTTT.

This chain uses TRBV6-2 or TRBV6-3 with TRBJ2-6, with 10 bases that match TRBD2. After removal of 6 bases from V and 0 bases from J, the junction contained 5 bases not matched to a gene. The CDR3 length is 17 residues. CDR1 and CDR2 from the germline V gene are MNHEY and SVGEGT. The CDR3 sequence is CASRTSGVISGANVLTF. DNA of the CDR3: TGTGCCAGCAGAACTAGCGGGGTCATCTCTGGGGCCAACGTCCTGACTTTC.

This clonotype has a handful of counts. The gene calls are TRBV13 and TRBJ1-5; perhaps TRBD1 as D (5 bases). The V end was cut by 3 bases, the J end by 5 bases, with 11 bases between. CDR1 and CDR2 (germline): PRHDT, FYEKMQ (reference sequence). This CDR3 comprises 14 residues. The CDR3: CASSFGGEDQPQHF. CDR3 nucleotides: TGTGCCAGCAGCTTTGGGGGGGAAGATCAGCCCCAGCATTTT.

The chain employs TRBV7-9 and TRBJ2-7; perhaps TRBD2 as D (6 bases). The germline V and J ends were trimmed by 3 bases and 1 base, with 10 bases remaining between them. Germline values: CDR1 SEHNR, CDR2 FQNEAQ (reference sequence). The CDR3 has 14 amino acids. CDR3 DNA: TGTGCCAGCAGCTTGGCGGGGCGGTCCTACGAGCAGTACTTC. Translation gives CASSLAGRSYEQYF.

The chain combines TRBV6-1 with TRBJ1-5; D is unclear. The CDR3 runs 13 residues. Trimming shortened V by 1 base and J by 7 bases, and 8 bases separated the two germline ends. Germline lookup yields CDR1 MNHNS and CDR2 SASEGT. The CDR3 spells CASSEVGWQPQHF. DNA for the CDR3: TGTGCCAGCAGTGAAGTAGGCTGGCAGCCCCAGCATTTT.

CDR3 sequence: CSASMTSGGETQYF. In nucleotides, the CDR3 is TGCAGTGCTAGCATGACTAGCGGGGGAGAGACCCAGTACTTC. The J gene is TRBJ2-5, the V gene TRBV20-1; TRBD2 matches at 12 bases. CDR3 length: 14 residues. V shed 3 bases and J 4 bases; nucleotides not matched to a gene: 3. Germline V gene data show CDR1 as DFQATT and CDR2 as SNEGSKA (reference sequence).

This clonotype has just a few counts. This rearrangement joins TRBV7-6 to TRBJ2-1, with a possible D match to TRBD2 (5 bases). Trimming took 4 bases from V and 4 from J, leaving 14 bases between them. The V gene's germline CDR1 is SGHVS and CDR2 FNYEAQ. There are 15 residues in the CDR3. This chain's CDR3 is CASSWASPPYNEQFF. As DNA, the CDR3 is TGTGCCAGCAGCTGGGCTAGCCCTCCATACAATGAGCAGTTCTTC.

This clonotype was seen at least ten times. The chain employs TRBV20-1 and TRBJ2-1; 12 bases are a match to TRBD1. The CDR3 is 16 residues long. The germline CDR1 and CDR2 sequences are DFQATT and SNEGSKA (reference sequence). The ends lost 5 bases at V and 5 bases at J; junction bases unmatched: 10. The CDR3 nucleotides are TGCAGTGCTGGGACAGGGGGCGGAGCGGGCAACAATGAGCAGTTCTTC. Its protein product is CSAGTGGGAGNNEQFF.

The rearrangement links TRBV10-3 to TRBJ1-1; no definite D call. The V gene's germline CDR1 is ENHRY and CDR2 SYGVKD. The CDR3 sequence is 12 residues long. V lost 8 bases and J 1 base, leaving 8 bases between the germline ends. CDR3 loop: CAIGSGNTEAFF. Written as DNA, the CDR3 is TGTGCCATCGGGTCGGGGAACACTGAAGCTTTCTTT.

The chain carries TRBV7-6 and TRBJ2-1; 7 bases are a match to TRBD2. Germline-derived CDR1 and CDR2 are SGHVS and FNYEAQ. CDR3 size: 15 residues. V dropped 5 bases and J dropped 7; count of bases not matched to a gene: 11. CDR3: CASSTLAGHRNEQFF. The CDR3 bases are TGTGCCAGCAGCACATTAGCGGGTCACAGAAATGAGCAGTTCTTC. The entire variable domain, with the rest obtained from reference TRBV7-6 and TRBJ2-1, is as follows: GAGVSQSPRYKVTKRGQDVALRCDPISGHVSLYWYRQALGQGPEFLTYFNYEAQQDKSGLPNDRFSAERPEGSISTLTIQRTEQRDSAMYRCASSTLAGHRNEQFFGPGTRLTVL.

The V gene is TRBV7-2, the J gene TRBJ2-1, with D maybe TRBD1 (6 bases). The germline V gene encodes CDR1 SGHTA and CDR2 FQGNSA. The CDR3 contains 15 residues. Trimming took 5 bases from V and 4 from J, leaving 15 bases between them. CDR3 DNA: TGTGCCAGCAGCCCAGGGGCAGGGGTTTACAATGAGCAGTTCTTC. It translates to CASSPGAGVYNEQFF.

The CDR3 region is CSVEGQGESYEQYF. CDR3 in DNA: TGCAGCGTTGAAGGGCAGGGTGAGTCCTACGAGCAGTACTTC. The rearrangement uses TRBV29-1 and TRBJ2-7; possibly TRBD1 for D (5 bases). The CDR3 contains 14 residues. V was cut by 1 base and J by 1 base, with 11 bases left in between. Germline V gives CDR1 SQVTM, CDR2 ANQGSEA.

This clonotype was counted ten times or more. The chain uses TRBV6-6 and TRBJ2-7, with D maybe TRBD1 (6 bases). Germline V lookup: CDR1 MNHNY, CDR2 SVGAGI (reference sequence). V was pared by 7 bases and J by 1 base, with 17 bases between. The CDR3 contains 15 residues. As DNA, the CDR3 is TGTGCCAGCATCACAGGGACCTGGCAATCCTACGAGCAGTACTTC. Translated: CASITGTWQSYEQYF.

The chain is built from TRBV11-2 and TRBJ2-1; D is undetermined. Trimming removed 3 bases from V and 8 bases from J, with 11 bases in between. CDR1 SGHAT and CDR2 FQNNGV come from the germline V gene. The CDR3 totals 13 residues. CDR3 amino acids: CASSFTPAHEQFF. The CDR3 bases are TGTGCCAGCAGCTTTACCCCAGCGCATGAGCAGTTCTTC.

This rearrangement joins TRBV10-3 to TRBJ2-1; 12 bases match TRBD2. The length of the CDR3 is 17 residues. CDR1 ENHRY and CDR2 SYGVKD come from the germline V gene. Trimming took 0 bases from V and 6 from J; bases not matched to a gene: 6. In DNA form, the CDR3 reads TGTGCCATCAGTGAGTCGATGTCTAGCGGGGGGGCCAATGAGCAGTTCTTC. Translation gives CAISESMSSGGANEQFF.

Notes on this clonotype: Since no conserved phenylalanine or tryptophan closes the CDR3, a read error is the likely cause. CDR3 coding DNA: TGTGCCATCAGTGTCAGAACAGGCAAGAATTCCAATGAGCAGTTCGTC. This sequence encodes CAISVRTGKNSNEQFV. The V and J genes are TRBV10-3 and TRBJ2-1; D is perhaps TRBD1 (5 bases). Trimming took 4 bases from V and 6 from J, leaving 19 bases between them. Germline loops: CDR1 ENHRY, CDR2 SYGVKD. The length of the CDR3 is 16 residues.